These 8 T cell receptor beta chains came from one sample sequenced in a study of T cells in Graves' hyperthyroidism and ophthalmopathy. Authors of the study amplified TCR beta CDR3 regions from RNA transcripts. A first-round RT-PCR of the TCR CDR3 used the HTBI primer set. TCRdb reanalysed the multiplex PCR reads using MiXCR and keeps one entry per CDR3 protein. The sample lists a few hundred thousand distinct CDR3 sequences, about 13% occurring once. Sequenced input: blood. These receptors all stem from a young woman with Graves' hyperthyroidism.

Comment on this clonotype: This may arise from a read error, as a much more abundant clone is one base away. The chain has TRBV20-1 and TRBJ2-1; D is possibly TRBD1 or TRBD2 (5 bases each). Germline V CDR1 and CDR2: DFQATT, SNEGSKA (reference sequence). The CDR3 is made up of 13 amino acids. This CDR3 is CNATGLSYNEQFF. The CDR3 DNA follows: TGCAATGCCACGGGGCTCTCCTACAATGAGCAGTTCTTC.

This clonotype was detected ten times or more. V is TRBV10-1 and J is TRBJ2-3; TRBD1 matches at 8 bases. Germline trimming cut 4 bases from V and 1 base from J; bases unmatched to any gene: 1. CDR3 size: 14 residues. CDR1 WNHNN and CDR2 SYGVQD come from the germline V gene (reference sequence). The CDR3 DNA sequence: TGCGCCAGCAGTGCGGACAGGGGCACAGATACGCAGTATTTT. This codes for CASSADRGTDTQYF.

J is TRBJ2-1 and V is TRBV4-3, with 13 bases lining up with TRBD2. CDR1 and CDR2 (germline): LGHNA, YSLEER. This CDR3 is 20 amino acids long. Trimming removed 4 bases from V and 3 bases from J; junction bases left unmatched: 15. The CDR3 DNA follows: TGCGCCAGCAGCCTAACAGGGGGGACTAGCGGGGACTTCCTCTACAATGAGCAGTTCTTC. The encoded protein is CASSLTGGTSGDFLYNEQFF.

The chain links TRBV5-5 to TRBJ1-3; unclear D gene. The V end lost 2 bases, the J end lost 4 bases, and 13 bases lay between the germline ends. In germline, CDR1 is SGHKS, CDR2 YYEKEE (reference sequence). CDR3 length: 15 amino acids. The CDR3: CASSFAVTTGNTIYF. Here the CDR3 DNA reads TGTGCCAGCAGCTTTGCGGTGACAACAGGAAACACCATATATTTT.

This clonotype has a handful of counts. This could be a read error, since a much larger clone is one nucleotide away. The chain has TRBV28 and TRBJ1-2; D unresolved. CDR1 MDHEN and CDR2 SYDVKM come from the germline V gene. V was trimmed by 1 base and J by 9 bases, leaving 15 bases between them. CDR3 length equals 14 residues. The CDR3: CASSLSVRAQSYTF. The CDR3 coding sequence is TGTGCCAGCAGTTTATCTGTAAGGGCTCAGAGCTACACCTTC.

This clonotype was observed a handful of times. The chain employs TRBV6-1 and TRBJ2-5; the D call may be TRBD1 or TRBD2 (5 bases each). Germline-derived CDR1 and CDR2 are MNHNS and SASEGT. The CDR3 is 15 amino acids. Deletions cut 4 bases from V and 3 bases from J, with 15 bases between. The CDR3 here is CASSVGGSGEETQYF. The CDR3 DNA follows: TGTGCCAGCAGTGTTGGGGGAAGTGGAGAAGAGACCCAGTACTTC.

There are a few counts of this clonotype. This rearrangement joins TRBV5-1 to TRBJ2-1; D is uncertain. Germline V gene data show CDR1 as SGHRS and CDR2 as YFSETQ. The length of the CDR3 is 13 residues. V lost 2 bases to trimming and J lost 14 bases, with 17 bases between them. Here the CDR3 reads CASSFVAAEEEFF. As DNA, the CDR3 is TGCGCCAGCAGCTTTGTAGCCGCAGAAGAGGAGTTCTTC.

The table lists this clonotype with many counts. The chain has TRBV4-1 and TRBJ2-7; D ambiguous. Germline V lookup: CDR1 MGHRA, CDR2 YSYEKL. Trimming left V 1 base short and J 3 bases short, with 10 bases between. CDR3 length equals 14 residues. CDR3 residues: CASSQGHSFYEQYF. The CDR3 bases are TGCGCCAGCAGCCAAGGTCACAGCTTCTACGAGCAGTACTTC.